These 30 T cell receptor beta chains were sequenced from one sample in a study of blood T cell repertoires in COVID-19. Data came from immunoSEQ multiplex PCR; TCRdb stores just in-frame clones and leaves some out. The sample yields some 290,000 clones, approximately 91% seen once. The sample comprised peripheral blood. Receptors originate from a woman in her thirties with COVID-19, enrolled during active disease.

The DNA of the CDR3 is TGTGCCAGCAGTTTGGAGTCCACAGATACGCAGTATTTT. This gives the protein CASSLESTDTQYF. The chain couples TRBV28 to TRBJ2-3; no clear D gene. Per germline, CDR1 MDHEN and CDR2 SYDVKM. The V gene lost 3 bases and the J gene lost 2 bases, with 6 bases spanning the gap. The length of the CDR3 is 13 residues. Looking up the rest from reference TRBV28 and TRBJ2-3 gives the full variable domain: DVKVTQSSRYLVKRTGEKVFLECVQDMDHENMFWYRQDPGLGLRLIYFSYDVKMKEKGDIPEGYSVSREKKERFSLILESASTNQTSMYLCASSLESTDTQYFGPGTRLTVL.

This rearrangement joins TRBV19 to TRBJ2-5; tentative D call: TRBD2 (6 bases). Germline CDR1 reads LNHDA; CDR2 reads SQIVND (reference sequence). This CDR3 has 13 residues. Deletions cut 5 bases from V and 0 bases from J, with 7 bases between. CDR3 DNA: TGTGCCAGTAGTGGGGGGTACCAAGAGACCCAGTACTTC. It is translated as CASSGGYQETQYF.

The rearrangement uses TRBV12-2 and TRBJ2-3; the D call in the table, TRBD2, was not verified against the DNA. TRBV12-2 is a listed pseudogene. The CDR3 covers 16 residues. Here the CDR3 reads CASPTRLAGPADTQYF. The CDR3 DNA is TGTGCAAGTCCCACGCGACTAGCGGGTCCCGCAGATACGCAGTATTTT.

The chain has TRBV12-3 or TRBV12-4 and TRBJ1-2, with 10 nucleotides matching TRBD1. This CDR3 comprises 13 residues. Trimming cost V 5 bases and J 7 bases; bases outside gene matches: 4. CDR3 sequence: CASSPRQGAGYTF. The CDR3 DNA follows: TGTGCCAGCAGTCCCCGACAGGGGGCTGGCTACACCTTC.

The chain recombines TRBV18 with TRBJ2-3, with 7 bases lining up with TRBD2. V dropped 0 bases and J dropped 4; count of bases not matched to a gene: 4. Germline values: CDR1 KGHSH, CDR2 LQKENI. CDR3 size: 15 residues. The CDR3 here is CASSPPSGSPDTQYF. CDR3 coding DNA: TGTGCCAGCTCACCACCTAGCGGGTCCCCAGATACGCAGTATTTT.

The chain is built from TRBV28 and TRBJ2-5, with a possible D match to TRBD1 (5 bases). Germline CDR1 reads MDHEN; CDR2 reads SYDVKM. The germline V and J ends were trimmed by 3 bases and 14 bases, with 13 bases remaining between them. There are 11 residues in the CDR3. The CDR3 DNA reads TGTGCCAGCAGTTTGGGGCCAGTATCCTACTTC. This encodes CASSLGPVSYF.

The chain employs TRBV12-3 or TRBV12-4 and TRBJ1-1, with a weak D call TRBD1 (5 bases). This CDR3 region has 12 residues. V gave up 3 bases and J gave up 6 bases, with 8 bases separating them. The CDR3 bases are TGTGCCAGCAGTTTTAACAGGCCTGAAGCTTTCTTT. This sequence encodes CASSFNRPEAFF.

The J gene is TRBJ1-5, the V gene TRBV4-3; the match to TRBD1 covers 7 bases. The CDR3 contains 16 residues. Trimming took 2 bases from V and 3 from J; bases not matched to a gene: 7. CDR1 LGHNA and CDR2 YSLEER come from the germline V gene. The CDR3 bases are TGCGCCAGCAGCCAATACCCGGGACAGCACAATCAGCCCCAGCATTTT. It specifies CASSQYPGQHNQPQHF.

The rearrangement links TRBV4-1 to TRBJ2-1; TRBD2 matches 11 bases. CDR1 and CDR2 (germline): MGHRA, YSYEKL. V trimming: 3 bases; J trimming: 0 bases; junction bases outside the gene matches: 10. The CDR3 covers 19 residues. DNA of the CDR3: TGCGCCAGCAGCCAGGGGGTCCTTAGCGGGAGGGGCTCCTACAATGAGCAGTTCTTC. This sequence encodes CASSQGVLSGRGSYNEQFF.

This rearrangement joins TRBV2 to TRBJ1-2, with D tentatively TRBD1 (6 bases). This CDR3 comprises 14 residues. V shed 4 bases and J shed 3 bases, with 12 bases lying between them. Germline CDR1 is SNHLY and CDR2 is FYNNEI. Here the CDR3 reads CASSGLGTYYGYTF. CDR3 nucleotide sequence: TGTGCCAGCAGTGGCCTAGGGACATACTATGGCTACACCTTC.

Only a few counts were recorded for this clone. The chain recombines TRBV7-2 with TRBJ1-5; 7 nucleotides agree with TRBD1. The V segment lost 2 bases and the J segment 2 bases; nucleotides outside the gene matches: 9. Germline values: CDR1 SGHTA, CDR2 FQGNSA. This CDR3 contains 17 residues. CDR3 in DNA: TGTGCCAGCAGCTTAAGAGCAGGGGGAGGCGGCAATCAGCCCCAGCATTTT. It translates to CASSLRAGGGGNQPQHF.

The J gene is TRBJ1-4, the V gene TRBV28; 7 bases align to TRBD1. The CDR3 is 15 residues long. The germline V gene has CDR1 MDHEN and CDR2 SYDVKM. J was trimmed by 4 bases and V by 5 bases; bases with no gene match: 7. The CDR3 loop reads CASSPPTGDNEKLFF. CDR3 in DNA: TGTGCCAGCAGTCCCCCCACAGGGGATAATGAAAAACTGTTTTTT.

As regards this clone: Other DNA sequences in this sample translate to the same CDR3. V is TRBV30 and J is TRBJ2-2; 7 bases match TRBD2. V shed 8 bases, J shed 6 bases, and the junction held 12 bases outside the gene matches. Per the germline V gene, CDR1 is GTSNPN and CDR2 is SVGIG (reference sequence). There are 14 residues in the CDR3. The CDR3 nucleotides are TGTGCCGGGGGGGAGGCACCCGGGGCCGGGGAGCTGTTTTTT. Translated, it gives CAGGEAPGAGELFF.

This clone was seen just once. CDR3 sequence (DNA): TGTGCCAGTGTTCGGGGGCGGGGGGCCACCGGGGAGCTGTTTTTT. Translating it yields CASVRGRGATGELFF. V and J are TRBV6-5 and TRBJ2-2, with TRBD2 matching 8 bases. The ends lost 9 bases at V and 4 bases at J; junction bases unmatched: 10. CDR1 MNHEY and CDR2 SVGAGI come from the germline V gene. The CDR3 is made up of 15 amino acids.

The rearrangement links TRBV10-3 to TRBJ2-6; 9 bases fit TRBD1. The CDR3 runs to 14 residues. The junction had 4 bases not matched to a gene; V was cut back by 11 bases and J by 2 bases. Germline CDR1 is ENHRY and CDR2 is SYGVKD. CDR3 sequence (DNA): TGTGCCTCCACAGGGGGCGCTGGGGCCAACGTCCTGACTTTC. The encoded protein is CASTGGAGANVLTF.

In this sample, this clone turned up a few times. V usage is TRBV5-1 and J usage is TRBJ2-2; D is possibly TRBD2 (6 bases). Germline V gene lookup returns CDR1 SGHRS and CDR2 YFSETQ. V lost 0 bases to trimming and J lost 1 base, with 10 bases between them. The CDR3 runs 16 residues. The CDR3 sequence: CASSLALARNTGELFF. CDR3 DNA sequence: TGCGCCAGCAGCTTGGCCCTAGCGAGGAACACCGGGGAGCTGTTTTTT.

The chain is built from TRBV7-9 and TRBJ2-1; 11 bases line up with TRBD2. Germline V gives CDR1 SEHNR, CDR2 FQNEAQ (reference sequence). V was pared by 5 bases and J by 5 bases, with 5 bases of the junction left unmatched. This CDR3 contains 15 residues. The CDR3 region is CASSVGTSGNNEQFF. The CDR3 nucleotides read TGTGCCAGCAGCGTGGGGACTAGCGGTAACAATGAGCAGTTCTTC.

The rearrangement uses TRBV7-3 and TRBJ2-2; no clear D gene. Trimming removed 3 bases from V and 6 bases from J, with 14 bases in between. The germline gives CDR1 SGHTA, CDR2 FQGTGA. The CDR3 is 15 amino acids. The CDR3 sequence: CASSLGGAMSGELFF. The CDR3 DNA follows: TGTGCCAGCAGCTTGGGTGGAGCGATGTCCGGGGAGCTGTTTTTT.

The gene calls are TRBV28 and TRBJ1-5; D is unresolved. V gave up 6 bases and J gave up 2 bases, with 17 bases separating them. The CDR3 is 16 amino acids. Germline CDR1 reads MDHEN; CDR2 reads SYDVKM. CDR3 bases: TGTGCCAGCAGATCCCTTTGGGGAGGAGGCAATCAGCCCCAGCATTTT. Translated: CASRSLWGGGNQPQHF.

This rearrangement joins TRBV19 to TRBJ1-3, with 8 bases aligning to TRBD1. Per the germline V gene, CDR1 is LNHDA and CDR2 is SQIVND (reference sequence). V lost 9 bases and J lost 3; bases outside the gene matches: 7. The CDR3 spans 14 residues. CDR3 region: CASSQGAVGNTIYF. The DNA for the CDR3 is TGTGCCAGCAGTCAGGGGGCAGTTGGAAACACCATATATTTT.

The CDR3 sequence is CATSDLTGTYGYTF. CDR3 nucleotides: TGTGCCACCAGTGACCTGACAGGGACTTATGGCTACACCTTC. This chain uses TRBV24-1 with TRBJ1-2; TRBD1 matches 7 bases. The length of the CDR3 is 14 residues. V dropped 4 bases and J dropped 5; count of bases not matched to a gene: 6. The V gene's germline CDR1 is KGHDR and CDR2 SFDVKD.

The CDR3 spells CASRPRGGHNEQFF. The CDR3, as DNA: TGTGCCAGTAGGCCCCGGGGGGGTCACAATGAGCAGTTCTTC. The genes are TRBV19 and TRBJ2-1; TRBD2 aligns across 8 bases. V was pared by 6 bases and J by 5 bases, with 6 bases of the junction left unmatched. The CDR3 spans 14 residues. The germline gives CDR1 LNHDA, CDR2 SQIVND (reference sequence).

This chain links TRBV4-1 with TRBJ2-2, with 7 bases identical to TRBD2. The CDR3 consists of 15 residues. V was clipped by 3 bases and J by 3 bases; unmatched bases: 4. The germline gives CDR1 MGHRA, CDR2 YSYEKL. CDR3 sequence reads: CASSHFSGDTGELFF. The DNA for the CDR3 is TGCGCCAGCAGCCACTTCAGCGGGGACACCGGGGAGCTGTTTTTT.

This clone was detected only a few times. The CDR3 is CASSPGGGRNTGELFF. In nucleotides, the CDR3 is TGTGCCAGCAGCCCTGGGGGCGGGAGGAACACCGGGGAGCTGTTTTTT. The rearrangement links TRBV11-3 to TRBJ2-2, with a possible D match to TRBD2 (7 bases). CDR1 SGHNT and CDR2 YENEEA come from the germline V gene. With 5 bases removed from V and 1 base from J, the gap between germline ends came to 14 bases. This CDR3 has 16 amino acids.

The V gene is TRBV2, the J gene TRBJ1-4; 9 bases match TRBD1. The CDR3 runs to 15 residues. The trim removed 6 bases at V and 6 bases at J, leaving 8 bases unmatched. Germline CDR1 reads SNHLY; CDR2 reads FYNNEI. The CDR3 DNA reads as TGTGCCAGCAGCGCTACAGGGGGCCCTTATGAAAAACTGTTTTTT. Amino acid sequence: CASSATGGPYEKLFF.

The CDR3 region has the DNA TGTGCCAGCAGCCGGCTAGTTGAAAAACTGTTTTTT. This gives the protein CASSRLVEKLFF. V is TRBV12-3 or TRBV12-4 and J is TRBJ1-4; D is undetermined. The CDR3 is 12 residues long. Trimming left V 6 bases short and J 7 bases short, with 9 bases between.

The CDR3 nucleotides read TGTGCCAGCAGCCATCCAGGAGGGCGACCGGGTGAGCAGTACTTC. Amino acid sequence: CASSHPGGRPGEQYF. The rearrangement uses TRBV7-6 and TRBJ2-7, with a tentative D call TRBD2 (6 bases). The germline V gene encodes CDR1 SGHVS and CDR2 FNYEAQ. This CDR3 contains 15 residues. The V end was cut by 5 bases, the J end by 7 bases, with 21 bases between.

The rearrangement joins TRBV6-5 to TRBJ1-1; the match to TRBD1 covers 9 bases. Germline V gene sequence: CDR1 MNHEY, CDR2 SVGAGI. V shed 7 bases and J 8 bases; nucleotides not matched to a gene: 14. The length of the CDR3 is 15 residues. The CDR3 here is CASIHKTGTGLEAFF. CDR3 coding DNA: TGTGCCAGCATCCATAAAACCGGGACAGGGCTGGAAGCTTTCTTT.

V gene TRBV4-1 combines with J gene TRBJ1-2, with TRBD1 as a possible D gene (5 bases). The ends were cut back, 1 base at V and 2 bases at J, with 17 bases in the middle. CDR3 size: 17 residues. Germline V gene lookup returns CDR1 MGHRA and CDR2 YSYEKL. CDR3 in DNA: TGCGCCAGCAGCCAAGTTGATTCGGGACTGATAAACTATGGCTACACCTTC. It codes for CASSQVDSGLINYGYTF.

The chain couples TRBV5-4 to TRBJ2-2; 8 bases are shared with TRBD2. V lost 4 bases to trimming and J lost 8 bases; unmatched junction nucleotides: 7. CDR3 length: 14 amino acids. From germline, CDR1 is SGHNT and CDR2 YYREEE (reference sequence). The CDR3 protein is CASSPPAGVGELFF. DNA of the CDR3: TGTGCCAGCAGCCCCCCAGCGGGAGTTGGGGAGCTGTTTTTT.